This T cell receptor beta chain was observed in a study of blood T cell repertoires in COVID-19. Across the whole study: Nucleic acid was either cDNA or gDNA, and it came from T cells, B-cell-depleted T cells, or PBMCs.

Trimming left V 6 bases short and J 1 base short, with 9 bases between. Germline values: CDR1 MNHEY, CDR2 SVGAGI. This CDR3 is built from 13 residues. Profiled with immunoSEQ multiplex PCR; TCRdb holds only in-frame clones, not every one. The repertoire includes over 250,000 clones, more than 70% of them detected once, and under 5.5% sits in the top ten. Participant age was roughly 18 to 95 years, and participants resided in roughly 25 US areas. Sequenced sample: PBMCs or T cells enriched from blood (not recorded which). J is TRBJ2-5 and V is TRBV6-5; D is ambiguous. This sequence originates from a woman aged 30 to 39 who had recovered from COVID-19. The CDR3 loop is CASRLSGQETQYF. CDR3 coding DNA: TGTGCCAGCAGGCTGTCAGGCCAAGAGACCCAGTACTTC.